Following are 24 T cell receptor beta chains from one sample sequenced in a study of PD-L1 blockade in urothelial cancer. The assay was immunoSEQ multiplex PCR, and TCRdb's table has in-frame clones only and misses some. The repertoire includes about 120,000 clones, roughly 91% of them detected once, and about 1.5% sits in the top ten. The sample's time point: peripheral blood 6 weeks after treatment start. The sequences come from PBMCs, collected around atezolizumab (anti-PD-L1) treatment. The receptor set was obtained from a man aged 60 to 69 with urothelial cancer.

The rearrangement links TRBV19 to TRBJ2-2, with 8 bases that match TRBD1. The CDR3 length is 17 residues. The V gene end was trimmed by 9 bases and the J gene end by 8 bases; junction bases not matched to a gene: 20. Germline CDR1 reads LNHDA; CDR2 reads SQIVND (reference sequence). The CDR3 protein is CASAQGTGEGERGELFF. The CDR3 bases are TGTGCCAGCGCCCAAGGGACAGGCGAGGGAGAAAGAGGGGAGCTGTTTTTT.

CDR3 in DNA: TGCGCCAGCAGAACCGGACTAGCGGAGCGGGGCACAGATACGCAGTATTTT. It yields the protein CASRTGLAERGTDTQYF. The chain uses TRBV5-1 and TRBJ2-3; the match to TRBD2 covers 10 bases. Germline loops: CDR1 SGHRS, CDR2 YFSETQ. The V and J ends lost 5 bases and 1 base, in that order; junction bases with no gene match: 10. The CDR3 runs 17 residues.

The chain's CDR3 is CASSLSRAGLEGYTF. The CDR3, as DNA: TGTGCCAGCAGCTTAAGCCGGGCAGGGCTAGAAGGCTACACCTTC. V usage is TRBV7-2 and J usage is TRBJ1-2; TRBD1 might be the D (5 bases). V was shortened by 2 bases and J by 8 bases, with 18 bases between the two germline ends. The germline gives CDR1 SGHTA, CDR2 FQGNSA. The CDR3 covers 15 residues.

The CDR3 loop reads CASSVQGVDTGELFF. CDR3 DNA: TGCGCCAGCAGCGTGCAGGGGGTCGACACCGGGGAGCTGTTTTTT. The J gene is TRBJ2-2, the V gene TRBV5-1, with 7 bases fitting TRBD1. Trimming cost V 4 bases and J 3 bases; bases outside gene matches: 6. Germline V gives CDR1 SGHRS, CDR2 YFSETQ. The CDR3 sequence is 15 residues long.

This chain joins TRBV4-3 and TRBJ1-2, with 8 bases fitting TRBD1. The CDR3 has 15 residues. V was pared by 3 bases and J by 0 bases, with 3 bases of the junction left unmatched. Germline lookup yields CDR1 LGHNA and CDR2 YSLEER. This chain's CDR3 is CASSHRQGSNYGYTF. The CDR3 coding sequence is TGCGCCAGCAGCCACCGACAGGGGTCTAACTATGGCTACACCTTC.

The rearrangement joins TRBV29-1 to TRBJ1-1, with 8 positions matching TRBD1. V shed 3 bases and J 5 bases; nucleotides not matched to a gene: 5. Per the germline V gene, CDR1 is SQVTM and CDR2 is ANQGSEA. This CDR3 has 13 residues. CDR3 DNA: TGCAGCGTTGATGGACAGGGTGGAACTGAAGCTTTCTTT. As protein: CSVDGQGGTEAFF.

The V and J genes are TRBV7-3 and TRBJ1-5, with TRBD1 matching 7 bases. J was trimmed by 4 bases and V by 5 bases; bases with no gene match: 5. The CDR3 covers 14 residues. In germline, CDR1 is SGHTA, CDR2 FQGTGA. CDR3 region: CASSDGQANQPQHF. The CDR3 coding sequence is TGTGCCAGCAGCGATGGACAGGCAAATCAGCCCCAGCATTTT.

The V and J genes are TRBV5-4 and TRBJ1-1, with 8 bases fitting TRBD1. This CDR3 contains 15 residues. V shed 4 bases and J 0 bases; nucleotides not matched to a gene: 5. The germline gives CDR1 SGHNT, CDR2 YYREEE (reference sequence). CDR3 protein: CASSAEQGVNTEAFF. The DNA of the CDR3 is TGTGCCAGCAGCGCGGAACAGGGGGTGAACACTGAAGCTTTCTTT.

V usage is TRBV27 and J usage is TRBJ2-2, with D perhaps TRBD2 (6 bases). The CDR3 is 15 residues long. The germline gives CDR1 MNHEY, CDR2 SMNVEV (reference sequence). The V and J ends lost 3 bases and 5 bases respectively, with 13 bases between them. The CDR3 sequence is CASSFLGRGTGELFF. The CDR3 bases are TGTGCCAGCAGTTTCTTGGGGCGGGGAACCGGGGAGCTGTTTTTT.

Only a few counts were recorded for this clone. The rearrangement links TRBV2 to TRBJ1-3; 10 nucleotides align to TRBD1. The CDR3 is made up of 15 amino acids. The V segment lost 10 bases and the J segment 2 bases; nucleotides outside the gene matches: 8. Germline loops: CDR1 SNHLY, CDR2 FYNNEI. The CDR3: CATVSGTGAGNTIYF. As DNA, the CDR3 is TGTGCCACCGTCTCCGGGACAGGGGCTGGAAACACCATATATTTT.

This chain links TRBV6-5 with TRBJ2-7, with 7 bases matching TRBD1. The CDR3 extends over 16 amino acids. The germline V gene has CDR1 MNHEY and CDR2 SVGAGI. The V and J ends lost 0 bases and 2 bases, in that order; junction bases with no gene match: 7. This CDR3 reads CASSYSSWQGAYEQYF. The CDR3 nucleotides are TGTGCCAGCAGTTACTCATCCTGGCAGGGGGCCTACGAGCAGTACTTC.

V gene TRBV5-4 combines with J gene TRBJ1-1; 11 nucleotides align to TRBD1. Germline CDR1 is SGHNT and CDR2 is YYREEE (reference sequence). V lost 4 bases and J lost 4; bases outside the gene matches: 6. The CDR3 sequence is 15 residues long. The CDR3: CASSRPGTGGTEAFF. In DNA form, the CDR3 reads TGTGCCAGCAGCCGACCTGGGACAGGGGGCACTGAAGCTTTCTTT.

The V and J genes are TRBV19 and TRBJ2-2; D is undetermined. This CDR3 has 16 residues. Per the germline V gene, CDR1 is LNHDA and CDR2 is SQIVND (reference sequence). The V end was cut by 1 base, the J end by 2 bases, with 11 bases between. The CDR3 reads CASSIASALNTGELFF. CDR3 nucleotide sequence: TGTGCCAGTAGTATAGCATCAGCGTTAAACACCGGGGAGCTGTTTTTT.

This clone occurred a few times. The chain is built from TRBV18 and TRBJ1-5, with D maybe TRBD1 (5 bases). This CDR3 contains 15 residues. From germline, CDR1 is KGHSH and CDR2 LQKENI. Between the trimmed V and J ends, which lost 6 bases and 2 bases, there was a span of 14 bases. CDR3 loop: CASSPGDLGNQPQHF. The CDR3 nucleotides are TGTGCCAGCTCCCCGGGGGACTTGGGCAATCAGCCCCAGCATTTT.

This rearrangement joins TRBV28 to TRBJ2-1; tentative D call: TRBD2 (5 bases). With 1 base removed from V and 0 bases from J, the gap between germline ends came to 10 bases. Germline values: CDR1 MDHEN, CDR2 SYDVKM. The CDR3 is made up of 16 amino acids. The CDR3 reads CASSLYGEPSYNEQFF. The CDR3 DNA reads TGTGCCAGCAGTTTATACGGGGAACCCTCCTACAATGAGCAGTTCTTC.

V gene TRBV19 combines with J gene TRBJ1-2; D unclear. This CDR3 comprises 13 residues. Trimming stripped 3 bases from V and 6 bases from J, with 11 bases between. The germline V gene has CDR1 LNHDA and CDR2 SQIVND (reference sequence). The CDR3 sequence is CASSMLAAHGYTF. In DNA form, the CDR3 reads TGTGCCAGTAGTATGCTGGCAGCGCATGGCTACACCTTC. The complete variable domain, with remaining parts taken from reference TRBV19 and TRBJ1-2, reads DGGITQSPKYLFRKEGQNVTLSCEQNLNHDAMYWYRQDPGQGLRLIYYSQIVNDFQKGDIAEGYSVSREKKESFPLTVTSAQKNPTAFYLCASSMLAAHGYTFGSGTRLTVV.

This sequence joins TRBV18 and TRBJ2-2; 9 positions agree with TRBD1. This CDR3 is built from 17 residues. CDR1 is KGHSH and CDR2 is LQKENI in the germline V gene. V trimming: 5 bases; J trimming: 1 base; junction bases outside the gene matches: 8. This CDR3 is CASSERRDRVNTGELFF. The CDR3 region has the DNA TGTGCCAGCTCAGAACGCCGGGACAGGGTGAACACCGGGGAGCTGTTTTTT. Based on the CDR3 plus reference TRBV18 and TRBJ2-2, the full variable domain is NAGVMQNPRHLVRRRGQEARLRCSPMKGHSHVYWYRQLPEEGLKFMVYLQKENIIDESGMPKERFSAEFPKEGPSILRIQQVVRGDSAAYFCASSERRDRVNTGELFFGEGSRLTVL.

The chain couples TRBV19 to TRBJ2-7; unclear D gene. Trimming removed 2 bases from V and 5 bases from J, with 4 bases in between. Germline CDR1 and CDR2: LNHDA and SQIVND (reference sequence). The CDR3 contains 11 residues. CDR3 region: CASSISDEQYF. In nucleotides, the CDR3 is TGTGCCAGTAGTATATCGGACGAGCAGTACTTC. Full variable domain (outside the CDR3, taken from reference TRBV19 and TRBJ2-7): DGGITQSPKYLFRKEGQNVTLSCEQNLNHDAMYWYRQDPGQGLRLIYYSQIVNDFQKGDIAEGYSVSREKKESFPLTVTSAQKNPTAFYLCASSISDEQYFGPGTRLTVT.

In nucleotides, the CDR3 is TGTGCCAGCATATTAGATTCCATCTCCTACAATGAGCAGTTCTTC. It is translated as CASILDSISYNEQFF. This chain uses TRBV2 with TRBJ2-1; D gene uncertain. CDR1 is SNHLY, CDR2 FYNNEI, per germline. The V end was cut by 7 bases, the J end by 0 bases, with 13 bases between. The CDR3 loop spans 15 amino acids.

V gene TRBV27 combines with J gene TRBJ1-5; TRBD1 is a possible D gene (5 bases). The CDR3 has 14 amino acids. Germline CDR1 reads MNHEY; CDR2 reads SMNVEV (reference sequence). V lost 3 bases and J lost 5, with 11 bases in between. CDR3 in amino acids: CASSLGGAYQPQHF. The CDR3 nucleotides are TGTGCCAGCAGTTTGGGCGGGGCTTATCAGCCCCAGCATTTT.

The table lists this clone with a count of one. This rearrangement joins TRBV2 to TRBJ1-5; D is perhaps TRBD1 (6 bases). V was trimmed by 7 bases and J by 5 bases, leaving 9 bases between them. Germline CDR1 and CDR2: SNHLY and FYNNEI. The CDR3 spans 12 residues. This CDR3 is CASKGGDQPQHF. In DNA form, the CDR3 reads TGTGCCAGCAAGGGGGGGGATCAGCCCCAGCATTTT.

The CDR3 is CASSLDGSGSTYEQYF. The CDR3 DNA reads TGTGCCAGCAGCTTAGATGGAAGCGGGAGTACTTACGAGCAGTACTTC. The chain has TRBV11-2 and TRBJ2-7; 8 nucleotides match TRBD2. The junction had 8 bases not matched to a gene; V was cut back by 0 bases and J by 4 bases. CDR3 size: 16 residues. CDR1 and CDR2 (germline): SGHAT, FQNNGV.

The rearrangement uses TRBV1 and TRBJ1-5. TRBV1 is an annotated pseudogene. The CDR3 has 15 amino acids. The CDR3 is CTSSQARVAGQPQHF. As DNA, the CDR3 is TGCACCAGCAGCCAAGCCCGGGTAGCCGGACAGCCCCAGCATTTT.

V and J are TRBV30 and TRBJ1-2; 9 positions match TRBD1. The junction had 6 bases not matched to a gene; V was cut back by 2 bases and J by 5 bases. The CDR3 sequence is 14 residues long. Germline CDR1 and CDR2: GTSNPN and SVGIG (reference sequence). CDR3 sequence (DNA): TGTGCCTGGAGTTTTACAGGGGGCTCTTATGGCTACACCTTC. Its translation is CAWSFTGGSYGYTF.